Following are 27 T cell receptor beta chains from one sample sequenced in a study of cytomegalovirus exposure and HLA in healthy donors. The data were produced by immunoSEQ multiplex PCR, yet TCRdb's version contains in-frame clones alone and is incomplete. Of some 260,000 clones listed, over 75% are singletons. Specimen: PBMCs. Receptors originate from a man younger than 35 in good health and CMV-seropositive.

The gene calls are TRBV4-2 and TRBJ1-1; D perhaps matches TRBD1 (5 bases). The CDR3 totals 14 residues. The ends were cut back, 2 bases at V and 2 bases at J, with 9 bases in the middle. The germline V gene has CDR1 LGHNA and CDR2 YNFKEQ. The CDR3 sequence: CASSQSGTNTEAFF. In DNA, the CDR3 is TGTGCCAGCAGCCAAAGTGGGACTAACACTGAAGCTTTCTTT.

The CDR3 DNA follows: TGTGCCAGCTGGGGACAGGGAGACTATGGCTACACCTTC. Its protein product is CASWGQGDYGYTF. The chain recombines TRBV28 with TRBJ1-2, with 9 bases aligning to TRBD1. With 8 bases clipped from V and 3 bases from J, the junction kept 4 bases outside the gene matches. The CDR3 loop spans 13 amino acids. Looked up from germline, CDR1 is MDHEN and CDR2 is SYDVKM.

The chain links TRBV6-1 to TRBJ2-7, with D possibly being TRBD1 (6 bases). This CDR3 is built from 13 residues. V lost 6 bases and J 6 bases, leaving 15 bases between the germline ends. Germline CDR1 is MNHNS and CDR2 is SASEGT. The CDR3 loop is CASRETGLGEQYF. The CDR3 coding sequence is TGTGCCAGCAGGGAAACAGGGCTGGGCGAGCAGTACTTC.

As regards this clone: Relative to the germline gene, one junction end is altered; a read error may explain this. CDR3 DNA sequence: TGTGCCAGCAGTCACTCGACCGCGGACCTCAATCAGCCCCAGCATTTT. This gives the protein CASSHSTADLNQPQHF. The genes are TRBV6-5 and TRBJ1-5; no definite D call. The CDR3 is 16 residues long. The germline V gene has CDR1 MNHEY and CDR2 SVGAGI.

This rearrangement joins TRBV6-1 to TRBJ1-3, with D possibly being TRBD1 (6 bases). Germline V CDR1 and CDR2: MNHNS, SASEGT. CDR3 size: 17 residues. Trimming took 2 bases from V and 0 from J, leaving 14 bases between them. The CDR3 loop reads CASSESLAGDSGNTIYF. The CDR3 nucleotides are TGTGCCAGCAGTGAAAGTTTGGCAGGGGACTCTGGAAACACCATATATTTT.

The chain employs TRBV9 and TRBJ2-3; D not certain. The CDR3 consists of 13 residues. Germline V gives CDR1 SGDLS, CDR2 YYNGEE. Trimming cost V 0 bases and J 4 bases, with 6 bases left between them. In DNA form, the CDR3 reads TGTGCCAGCAGCGTAGAGGCCCCAGATACGCAGTATTTT. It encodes CASSVEAPDTQYF.

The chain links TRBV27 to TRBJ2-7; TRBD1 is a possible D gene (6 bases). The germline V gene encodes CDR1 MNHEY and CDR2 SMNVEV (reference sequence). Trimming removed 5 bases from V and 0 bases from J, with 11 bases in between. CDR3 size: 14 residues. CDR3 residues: CASSPQDSSYEQYF. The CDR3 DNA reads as TGTGCCAGCAGTCCTCAGGACAGCTCCTACGAGCAGTACTTC.

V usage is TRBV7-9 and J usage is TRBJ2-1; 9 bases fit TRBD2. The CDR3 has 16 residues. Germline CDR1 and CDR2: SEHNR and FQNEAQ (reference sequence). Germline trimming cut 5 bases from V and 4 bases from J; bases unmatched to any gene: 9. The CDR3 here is CASSPTLAGIYNEQFF. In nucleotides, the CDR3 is TGTGCCAGCAGCCCCACTCTAGCGGGGATTTACAATGAGCAGTTCTTC. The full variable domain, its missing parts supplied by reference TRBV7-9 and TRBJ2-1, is DTGVSQNPRHKITKRGQNVTFRCDPISEHNRLYWYRQTLGQGPEFLTYFQNEAQLEKSRLLSDRFSAERPKGSFSTLEIQRTEQGDSAMYLCASSPTLAGIYNEQFFGPGTRLTVL.

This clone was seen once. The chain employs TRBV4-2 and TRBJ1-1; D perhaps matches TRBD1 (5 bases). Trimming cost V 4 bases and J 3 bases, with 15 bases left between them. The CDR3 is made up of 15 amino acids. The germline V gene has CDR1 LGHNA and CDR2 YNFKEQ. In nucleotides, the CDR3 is TGTGCCAGCAGCCCTGCTCTATTGGGGGACACTGAAGCTTTCTTT. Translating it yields CASSPALLGDTEAFF.

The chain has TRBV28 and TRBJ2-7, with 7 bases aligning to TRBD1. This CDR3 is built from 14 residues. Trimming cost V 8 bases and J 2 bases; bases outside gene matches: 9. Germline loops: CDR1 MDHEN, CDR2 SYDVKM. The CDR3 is CASGLQGVAYEQYF. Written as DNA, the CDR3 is TGTGCCAGCGGACTCCAGGGGGTTGCCTACGAGCAGTACTTC.

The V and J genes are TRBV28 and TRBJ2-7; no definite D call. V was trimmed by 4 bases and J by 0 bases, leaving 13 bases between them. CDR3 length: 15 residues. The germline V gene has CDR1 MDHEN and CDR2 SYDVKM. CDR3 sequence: CASSSIWLSSYEQYF. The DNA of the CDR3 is TGTGCCAGCAGTTCCATTTGGTTGAGCTCCTACGAGCAGTACTTC.

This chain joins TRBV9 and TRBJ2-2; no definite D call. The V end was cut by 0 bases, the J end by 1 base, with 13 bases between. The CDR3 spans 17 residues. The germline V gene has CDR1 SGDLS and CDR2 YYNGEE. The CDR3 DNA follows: TGTGCCAGCAGCGTAGCAAGGACCTCAATGAACACCGGGGAGCTGTTTTTT. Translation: CASSVARTSMNTGELFF.

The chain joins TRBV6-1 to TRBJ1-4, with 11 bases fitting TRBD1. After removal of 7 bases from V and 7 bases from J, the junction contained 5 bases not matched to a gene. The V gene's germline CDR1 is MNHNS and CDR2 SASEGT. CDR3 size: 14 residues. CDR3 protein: CASTPGQGAEKLFF. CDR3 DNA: TGTGCCAGCACCCCCGGACAGGGGGCTGAAAAACTGTTTTTT.

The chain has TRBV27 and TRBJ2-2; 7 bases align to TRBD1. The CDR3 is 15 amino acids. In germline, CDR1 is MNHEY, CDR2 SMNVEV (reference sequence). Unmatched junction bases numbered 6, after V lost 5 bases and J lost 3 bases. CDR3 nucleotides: TGTGCCAGCAGTCCTAAGACAGGGTACACCGGGGAGCTGTTTTTT. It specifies CASSPKTGYTGELFF.

CDR3 nucleotides: TGTGCCAGCAGACGTACAGGGGTCAATGAGCAGTTCTTC. Its protein is CASRRTGVNEQFF. The V gene is TRBV6-5, the J gene TRBJ2-1, with 7 bases matching TRBD1. The CDR3 is made up of 13 amino acids. V trimming: 6 bases; J trimming: 6 bases; junction bases outside the gene matches: 5. Germline V gene lookup returns CDR1 MNHEY and CDR2 SVGAGI.

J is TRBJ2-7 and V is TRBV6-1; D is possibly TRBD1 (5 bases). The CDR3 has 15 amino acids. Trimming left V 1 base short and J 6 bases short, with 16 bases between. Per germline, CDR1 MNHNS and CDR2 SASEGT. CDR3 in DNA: TGTGCCAGCAGTGAAGGGGGTTCAGGGTCACGCGAGCAGTACTTC. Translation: CASSEGGSGSREQYF.

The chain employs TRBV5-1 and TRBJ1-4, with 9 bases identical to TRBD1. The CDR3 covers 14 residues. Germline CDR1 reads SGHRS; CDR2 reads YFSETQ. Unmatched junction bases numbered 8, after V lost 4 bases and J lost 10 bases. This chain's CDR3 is CASSVGTGTRKLFF. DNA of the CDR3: TGCGCCAGCAGCGTAGGGACAGGGACTCGAAAACTGTTTTTT. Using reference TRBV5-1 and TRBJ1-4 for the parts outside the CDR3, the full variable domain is KAGVTQTPRYLIKTRGQQVTLSCSPISGHRSVSWYQQTPGQGLQFLFEYFSETQRNKGNFPGRFSGRQFSNSRSEMNVSTLELGDSALYLCASSVGTGTRKLFFGSGTQLSVL.

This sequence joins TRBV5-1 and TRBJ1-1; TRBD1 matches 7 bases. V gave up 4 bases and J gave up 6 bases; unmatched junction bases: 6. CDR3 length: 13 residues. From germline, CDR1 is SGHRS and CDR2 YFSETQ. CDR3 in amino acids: CASSRTGVSEAFF. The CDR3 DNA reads TGCGCCAGCAGCCGGACAGGCGTATCTGAAGCTTTCTTT.

CDR3 nucleotides: TGTGCCAGCAGCTTGGGGGGGTCGGGCTATGGCTACACCTTC. Translating gives CASSLGGSGYGYTF. The chain combines TRBV7-8 with TRBJ1-2, with D perhaps matching TRBD1 (5 bases). CDR1 and CDR2 from the germline V gene are SGHVS and FQNEAQ. V was pared by 3 bases and J by 4 bases, with 12 bases between. The CDR3 has 14 residues.

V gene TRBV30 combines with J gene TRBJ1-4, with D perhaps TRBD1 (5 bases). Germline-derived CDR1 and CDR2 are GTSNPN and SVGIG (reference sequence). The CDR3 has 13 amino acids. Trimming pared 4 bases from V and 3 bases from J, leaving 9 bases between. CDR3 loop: CAWNRSPNEKLFF. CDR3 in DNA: TGTGCCTGGAACAGGAGTCCTAATGAAAAACTGTTTTTT.

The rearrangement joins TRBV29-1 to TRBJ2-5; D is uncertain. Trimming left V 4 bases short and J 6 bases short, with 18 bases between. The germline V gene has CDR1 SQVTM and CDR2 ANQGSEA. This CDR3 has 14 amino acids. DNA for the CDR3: TGCAGCGTTGTTTATAGGATTTCTCATCAGACCCAGTACTTC. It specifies CSVVYRISHQTQYF. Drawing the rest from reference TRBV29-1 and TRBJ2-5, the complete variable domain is SAVISQKPSRDICQRGTSLTIQCQVDSQVTMMFWYRQQPGQSLTLIATANQGSEATYESGFVIDKFPISRPNLTFSTLTVSNMSPEDSSIYLCSVVYRISHQTQYFGPGTRLLVL.

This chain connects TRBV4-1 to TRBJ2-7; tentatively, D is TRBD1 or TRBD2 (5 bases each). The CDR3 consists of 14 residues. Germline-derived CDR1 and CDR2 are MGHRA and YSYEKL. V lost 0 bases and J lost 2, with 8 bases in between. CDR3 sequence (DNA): TGCGCCAGCAGCCAAGATGAGGGGACCTACGAGCAGTACTTC. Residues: CASSQDEGTYEQYF.

The CDR3 coding sequence is TGTGCCAGTAGTATCCCGCGGACAGGGGCAGGGGCCAACGTCCTGACTTTC. This encodes CASSIPRTGAGANVLTF. The chain links TRBV19 to TRBJ2-6; 9 nucleotides line up with TRBD1. The CDR3 runs 17 residues. J gave up 4 bases and V 3 bases, and 7 bases lay outside the gene matches. From germline, CDR1 is LNHDA and CDR2 SQIVND (reference sequence). The full variable domain, rest sourced from reference TRBV19 and TRBJ2-6, is DGGITQSPKYLFRKEGQNVTLSCEQNLNHDAMYWYRQDPGQGLRLIYYSQIVNDFQKGDIAEGYSVSREKKESFPLTVTSAQKNPTAFYLCASSIPRTGAGANVLTFGAGSRLTVL.

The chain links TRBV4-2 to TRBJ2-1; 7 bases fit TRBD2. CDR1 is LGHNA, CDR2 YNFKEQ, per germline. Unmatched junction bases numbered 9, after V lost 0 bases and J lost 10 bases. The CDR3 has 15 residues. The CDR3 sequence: CASSQDGGGEDEQFF. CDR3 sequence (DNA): TGTGCCAGCAGCCAAGATGGGGGAGGGGAGGACGAGCAGTTCTTC.

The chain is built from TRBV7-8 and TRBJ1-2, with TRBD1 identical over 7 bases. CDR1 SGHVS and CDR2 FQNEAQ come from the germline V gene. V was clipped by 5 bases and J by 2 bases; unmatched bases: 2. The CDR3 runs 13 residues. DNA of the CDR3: TGTGCCAGCAGCCAGGGACAGAACTATGGCTACACCTTC. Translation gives CASSQGQNYGYTF. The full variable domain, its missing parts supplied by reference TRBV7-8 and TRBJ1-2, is GAGVSQSPRYKVAKRGQDVALRCDPISGHVSLFWYQQALGQGPEFLTYFQNEAQLDKSGLPSDRFFAERPEGSVSTLKIQRTQQEDSAVYLCASSQGQNYGYTFGSGTRLTVV.

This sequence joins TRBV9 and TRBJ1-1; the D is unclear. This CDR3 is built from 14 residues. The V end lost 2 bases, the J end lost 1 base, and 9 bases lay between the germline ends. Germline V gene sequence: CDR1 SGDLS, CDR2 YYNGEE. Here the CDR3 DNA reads TGTGCCAGCAGCGTTGGGCAGAGGAACACTGAAGCTTTCTTT. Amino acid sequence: CASSVGQRNTEAFF.

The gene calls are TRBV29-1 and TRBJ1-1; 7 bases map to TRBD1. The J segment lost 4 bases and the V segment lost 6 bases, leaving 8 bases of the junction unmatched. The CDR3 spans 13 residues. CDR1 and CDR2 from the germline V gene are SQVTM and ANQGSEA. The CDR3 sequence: CSVETGSGTEAFF. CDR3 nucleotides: TGCAGCGTGGAGACAGGGTCGGGCACTGAAGCTTTCTTT. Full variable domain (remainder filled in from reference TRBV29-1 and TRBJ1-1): SAVISQKPSRDICQRGTSLTIQCQVDSQVTMMFWYRQQPGQSLTLIATANQGSEATYESGFVIDKFPISRPNLTFSTLTVSNMSPEDSSIYLCSVETGSGTEAFFGQGTRLTVV.